This T cell receptor (beta chain) was recovered during a study of shared clonotypes between healthy human individuals. Across the study: The donors, two women and a few men, were aged 18 to 49. Findings of the study overall: Shared clonotypes across all four donors exceeded non-shared ones in generation probability.

There are 13 residues in the CDR3. The V gene's germline CDR1 is ENHRY and CDR2 SYGVKD. The junction had 9 bases not matched to a gene; V was cut back by 3 bases and J by 15 bases. Sequenced by immunoSEQ multiplex PCR; TCRdb stores in-frame clones only, minus some. The sample has 2 million to 2.5 million clones, roughly 95% seen once. Naivety among CD8 cells was defined by CD45RO negativity and positive CCR7 selection, thereby excluding terminally differentiated effector memory CD45RA+ cells. The donors were all Caucasian adults (living in Nashville, Tennessee). A word on this clone: What it binds is unknown.

The sequencing input was naive CD8+ T cells sorted from blood. The clonotype comes from a man in his late teens or twenties in good health. The V and J genes are TRBV10-3 and TRBJ2-1; TRBD2 agrees at 9 bases. The CDR3 nucleotides read TGTGCCATCAGTGAATCCCTGGGACTAGCATCGTTCTTC. It yields the protein CAISESLGLASFF.